This TCR beta chain comes out of a study of cytomegalovirus exposure and HLA in healthy donors. Study information: Of several hundred genotyped donors, roughly 86% clustered with self-reported Caucasian donors. Study-wide results and caveats: Previous analysis showed most TCR beta V segments were productive about 87% or about 30% of the time.

PCR employed 60 Vbeta and 13 Jbeta primers. TCRdb's table, derived via immunoSEQ multiplex PCR, lists solely in-frame clones and lacks some. This sample has about 240,000 clones, with around 80% found just once. To note about this clone: Its antigen is as yet unknown.

This sequence originates from a boy younger than 18 in good health and CMV-seronegative. The sequenced material came from PBMCs.

This CDR3 is CAWAAGRFYEQYF. CDR3 nucleotides: TGTGCCTGGGCGGCGGGTAGGTTCTACGAGCAGTACTTC. The rearrangement links TRBV30 to TRBJ2-7; weak D call: TRBD2 (5 bases). Between the trimmed V and J ends, which lost 5 bases and 3 bases, there was a span of 14 bases. The CDR3 runs 13 residues. The germline gives CDR1 GTSNPN, CDR2 SVGIG (reference sequence).